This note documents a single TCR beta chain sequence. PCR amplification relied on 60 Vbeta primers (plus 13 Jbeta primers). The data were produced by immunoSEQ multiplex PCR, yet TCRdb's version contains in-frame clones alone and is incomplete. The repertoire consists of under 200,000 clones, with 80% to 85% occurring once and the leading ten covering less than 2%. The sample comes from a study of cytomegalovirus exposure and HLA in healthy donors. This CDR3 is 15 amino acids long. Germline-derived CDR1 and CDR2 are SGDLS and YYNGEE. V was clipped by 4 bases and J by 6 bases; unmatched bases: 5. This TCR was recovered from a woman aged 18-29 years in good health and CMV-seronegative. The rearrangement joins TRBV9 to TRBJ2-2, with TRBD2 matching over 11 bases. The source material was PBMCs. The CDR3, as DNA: TGTGCCAGCAGCTCACTAGCGGGAGATGCCGGGGAGCTGTTTTTT. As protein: CASSSLAGDAGELFF. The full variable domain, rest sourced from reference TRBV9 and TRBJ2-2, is DSGVTQTPKHLITATGQRVTLRCSPRSGDLSVYWYQQSLDQGLQFLIQYYNGEERAKGNILERFSAQQFPDLHSELNLSSLELGDSALYFCASSSLAGDAGELFFGEGSRLTVL.